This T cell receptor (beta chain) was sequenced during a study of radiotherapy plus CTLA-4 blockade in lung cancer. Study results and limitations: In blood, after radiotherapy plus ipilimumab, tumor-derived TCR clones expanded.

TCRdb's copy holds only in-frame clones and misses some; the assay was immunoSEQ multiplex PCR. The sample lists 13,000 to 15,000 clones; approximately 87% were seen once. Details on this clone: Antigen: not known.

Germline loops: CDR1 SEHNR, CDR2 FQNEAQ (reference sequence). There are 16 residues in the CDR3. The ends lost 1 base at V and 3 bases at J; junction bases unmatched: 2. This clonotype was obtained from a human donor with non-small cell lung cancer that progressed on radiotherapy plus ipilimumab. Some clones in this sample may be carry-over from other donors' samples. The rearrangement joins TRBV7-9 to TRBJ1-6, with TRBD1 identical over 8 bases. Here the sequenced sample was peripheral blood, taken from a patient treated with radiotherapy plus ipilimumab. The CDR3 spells CASSLGGTGYNSPLHF. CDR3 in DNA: TGTGCCAGCAGCTTAGGGGGGACAGGCTATAATTCACCCCTCCACTTT.